Below, 11 T cell receptor beta chains from the same sample are listed, as sequenced in a study of blood T cell repertoires in COVID-19. The table came from immunoSEQ multiplex PCR; TCRdb's copy has only in-frame clones and leaves some out. The sample lists more than 200,000 clones; about nine tenths were seen once. Source material: peripheral blood. These receptors were collected from a woman aged 55-69 years with acute or convalescent COVID-19.

This clone appeared once. For the CDR3, the DNA is TGTGCCAGCAGCCCCGCTTCGCTAGCGGGAGGCGGAGAGACCCAGTACTTC. Translating it yields CASSPASLAGGGETQYF. The chain couples TRBV7-2 to TRBJ2-5; 11 bases map to TRBD2. The CDR3 loop spans 17 amino acids. Germline V gives CDR1 SGHTA, CDR2 FQGNSA. The V and J ends lost 5 bases and 4 bases, in that order; junction bases with no gene match: 12.

The V and J genes are TRBV11-3 and TRBJ2-2; 7 bases agree with TRBD1. V shed 6 bases, J shed 3 bases, and the junction held 4 bases outside the gene matches. The length of the CDR3 is 14 residues. CDR1 and CDR2 (germline): SGHNT, YENEEA. This CDR3 reads CASRRQGDTGELFF. The DNA of the CDR3 is TGTGCCAGCAGGCGACAGGGCGACACCGGGGAGCTGTTTTTT.

The J gene is TRBJ1-4, the V gene TRBV5-5; 10 bases match TRBD1. Trimming took 4 bases from V and 6 from J; bases not matched to a gene: 6. Germline CDR1 is SGHKS and CDR2 is YYEKEE (reference sequence). This CDR3 contains 15 residues. The chain's CDR3 is CASSLQTGGDEKLFF. The CDR3 nucleotides are TGTGCCAGCAGCCTCCAGACAGGGGGCGATGAAAAACTGTTTTTT.

V usage is TRBV7-9 and J usage is TRBJ1-1; 9 bases are a match to TRBD1. The CDR3 has 14 amino acids. V dropped 5 bases and J dropped 7; count of bases not matched to a gene: 8. Germline values: CDR1 SEHNR, CDR2 FQNEAQ (reference sequence). As DNA, the CDR3 is TGTGCCAGCAGCGTACAGGGGGCGCTGGGTGAAGCTTTCTTT. This gives the protein CASSVQGALGEAFF.

The J gene is TRBJ1-6, the V gene TRBV9; TRBD1 agrees at 8 bases. The junction had 15 bases not matched to a gene; V was cut back by 3 bases and J by 10 bases. This CDR3 has 17 residues. The germline gives CDR1 SGDLS, CDR2 YYNGEE. CDR3 in amino acids: CASSASRGQAFLSPLHF. The DNA for the CDR3 is TGTGCCAGCAGCGCAAGCCGGGGACAGGCGTTTTTGTCACCCCTCCACTTT.

The chain combines TRBV7-3 with TRBJ2-3, with 10 bases matching TRBD1. CDR3 length equals 15 residues. Looked up from germline, CDR1 is SGHTA and CDR2 is FQGTGA. V lost 1 base, J lost 4 bases, and 2 bases stayed unmatched. The CDR3 region is CASSLNGQGADTQYF. As DNA, the CDR3 is TGTGCCAGCAGCTTAAATGGACAGGGGGCAGATACGCAGTATTTT.

The rearrangement joins TRBV2 to TRBJ1-2; D remains unclear. The CDR3 sequence is 15 residues long. V lost 3 bases and J lost 0, with 11 bases in between. Per germline, CDR1 SNHLY and CDR2 FYNNEI. In DNA, the CDR3 is TGTGCCAGCAGTGACCCCAACACCTCTAACTATGGCTACACCTTC. This sequence encodes CASSDPNTSNYGYTF.

The chain is built from TRBV19 and TRBJ1-3; no firm D call. The germline gives CDR1 LNHDA, CDR2 SQIVND (reference sequence). V dropped 3 bases and J dropped 0 bases, with 12 bases sitting between them. The CDR3 runs to 16 residues. CDR3 sequence: CASSILGGSSGNTIYF. DNA of the CDR3: TGTGCCAGTAGTATCCTGGGAGGCAGCTCTGGAAACACCATATATTTT.

The chain couples TRBV3-1 (or the pseudogene TRBV3-2) to TRBJ1-2; TRBD1 matches at 8 bases. CDR1 LGHDT and CDR2 YNNKEL come from the germline V gene (reference sequence). V shed 1 base and J 6 bases; nucleotides not matched to a gene: 10. The CDR3 has 16 amino acids. The CDR3 is CASSQVNAGGKNGYTF. The CDR3 DNA reads as TGTGCCAGCAGCCAAGTTAACGCAGGGGGCAAAAATGGCTACACCTTC.

The gene calls are TRBV11-3 and TRBJ2-1, with 13 bases aligning to TRBD2. The CDR3 runs to 19 residues. The V and J ends lost 2 bases and 5 bases, in that order; junction bases with no gene match: 12. Germline values: CDR1 SGHNT, CDR2 YENEEA. The CDR3 region has the DNA TGTGCCAGCAGCTTATCAGGACTAGCGGGAGCCGGGGTCCACAATGAGCAGTTCTTC. This sequence encodes CASSLSGLAGAGVHNEQFF. Full variable domain (rest looked up from reference TRBV11-3 and TRBJ2-1): EAGVVQSPRYKIIEKKQPVAFWCNPISGHNTLYWYLQNLGQGPELLIRYENEEAVDDSQLPKDRFSAERLKGVDSTLKIQPAELGDSAVYLCASSLSGLAGAGVHNEQFFGPGTRLTVL.

The rearrangement uses TRBV7-2 and TRBJ1-4; a weak D match, TRBD1 (5 bases). The CDR3 is 15 amino acids. CDR1 SGHTA and CDR2 FQGNSA come from the germline V gene. Trimming removed 4 bases from V and 4 bases from J, with 13 bases in between. For the CDR3, the DNA is TGTGCCAGCAGCTCAGTGGGGGGACTTAATGAAAAACTGTTTTTT. This sequence encodes CASSSVGGLNEKLFF.